This T cell receptor beta chain emerged from a study of blood T cell repertoires in COVID-19. As for the study in general: Sample material is recorded as cDNA or gDNA derived from T cells, B-cell-depleted T cells, or PBMCs.

The germline V gene encodes CDR1 GTSNPN and CDR2 SVGIG (reference sequence). Trimming took 5 bases from V and 0 from J, leaving 13 bases between them. The CDR3 sequence is 15 residues long. In the authors' workflow: Reference gene primers were amplified, and this amplification served to estimate nucleated cell counts. Libraries were prepared by immunoSEQ multiplex PCR; TCRdb keeps only in-frame clonotypes and omits some of them. The V and J calls and the clone size are those of that table, but D and trimming were determined from the DNA. The sample has approximately 97,000 clones, around 80% seen once.

The rearrangement joins TRBV30 to TRBJ2-2; D perhaps matches TRBD1 (5 bases). Sequences were obtained from peripheral blood. The TCR was taken from a man aged 60 to 75 with active or convalescent COVID-19. This CDR3 reads CAWAGIEANTGELFF. The CDR3 DNA reads TGTGCCTGGGCAGGGATTGAGGCGAACACCGGGGAGCTGTTTTTT.